A single sample gave rise to the 27 T cell receptor beta chains below, sequenced in a study of T cell repertoires in aging, cancer and after chemotherapy. TCR beta rearrangements were amplified from peripheral blood genomic DNA. TRB rearrangements spanning V, D and J were amplified using mixed TRB-A/B primers. One entry per CDR3 protein, called by TCRdb with MiXCR from the multiplex PCR reads. The sample consists of roughly 9,900 distinct CDR3 sequences, about 31% of them appearing once. The specimen was blood. These receptors originate from a human donor in good health.

The V gene is TRBV19, the J gene TRBJ1-2; D is uncertain. The CDR3 has 13 residues. Per germline, CDR1 LNHDA and CDR2 SQIVND (reference sequence). V lost 3 bases, J lost 4 bases, and 9 bases lay in between. The CDR3 here is CASSIQATYGYTF. In nucleotides, the CDR3 is TGTGCCAGTAGTATCCAGGCCACCTATGGCTACACCTTC.

This clonotype is deemed medium-sized. The V and J genes are TRBV29-1 and TRBJ2-7; D uncertain. Trimming left V 5 bases short and J 5 bases short, with 22 bases between. The germline CDR1 and CDR2 sequences are SQVTM and ANQGSEA. The CDR3 consists of 15 residues. The CDR3 region is CSVSAGGTLVHEQYF. CDR3 coding DNA: TGCAGCGTTTCGGCAGGCGGTACATTGGTCCACGAGCAGTACTTC.

This clonotype appeared once. The rearrangement uses TRBV29-1 and TRBJ1-2, with D unresolved. From germline, CDR1 is SQVTM and CDR2 ANQGSEA. The CDR3 has 12 residues. CDR3 sequence: CSEPDDNYGYTF. CDR3 DNA: TGCAGTGAACCTGATGATAACTATGGCTACACCTTC.

This sequence joins TRBV12-3 or TRBV12-4 and TRBJ1-2; D ambiguous. Trimming stripped 1 base from V and 0 bases from J, with 9 bases between. CDR3 size: 15 residues. In nucleotides, the CDR3 is TGTGCCAGCAGTTTAGGTGATCCCTCTAACTATGGCTACACCTTC. It codes for CASSLGDPSNYGYTF.

CDR3 coding DNA: TGTGCCAGCAGTACCTCCCTATCCGGACAGGGGTGGTATGGCTACACCTTC. Translating gives CASSTSLSGQGWYGYTF. The rearrangement joins TRBV6-5 to TRBJ1-2; TRBD1 matches 9 bases. This CDR3 contains 17 residues. Trimming cost V 5 bases and J 5 bases; bases outside gene matches: 15. Germline CDR1 reads MNHEY; CDR2 reads SVGAGI.

This clonotype was seen only a few times. The J gene is TRBJ1-1, the V gene TRBV19; D unclear. The V end was cut by 2 bases, the J end by 5 bases, with 9 bases between. The CDR3 contains 13 residues. CDR1 is LNHDA and CDR2 is SQIVND in the germline V gene (reference sequence). DNA of the CDR3: TGTGCCAGTAGTATATACGGGAAAACTGAAGCTTTCTTT. Its protein is CASSIYGKTEAFF.

This clonotype was counted a few times. This chain uses TRBV11-3 with TRBJ2-7; no clear D gene. CDR1 and CDR2 from the germline V gene are SGHNT and YENEEA. This CDR3 is built from 14 residues. Between the trimmed V and J ends, which lost 4 bases and 0 bases, there was a span of 10 bases. In nucleotides, the CDR3 is TGTGCCAGCAGCTGGGGTCAGAACTCCTACGAGCAGTACTTC. Encoded protein: CASSWGQNSYEQYF. Variable domain in full (rest from reference TRBV11-3 and TRBJ2-7): EAGVVQSPRYKIIEKKQPVAFWCNPISGHNTLYWYLQNLGQGPELLIRYENEEAVDDSQLPKDRFSAERLKGVDSTLKIQPAELGDSAVYLCASSWGQNSYEQYFGPGTRLTVT.

The CDR3 sequence: CASTLAPRANYGYTF. Written as DNA, the CDR3 is TGTGCCAGTACCCTTGCCCCCCGGGCTAACTATGGCTACACCTTC. The V call is TRBV19, the J call TRBJ1-2; D remains ambiguous. In germline, CDR1 is LNHDA, CDR2 SQIVND (reference sequence). V shed 7 bases and J shed 0 bases, with 15 bases lying between them. The CDR3 runs 15 residues.

By its share, this clonotype is medium-sized (0.01 to 0.1%). This chain links TRBV6-5 with TRBJ2-7, with D perhaps TRBD1 (6 bases). Per the germline V gene, CDR1 is MNHEY and CDR2 is SVGAGI. The V end lost 4 bases, the J end lost 5 bases, and 12 bases lay between the germline ends. CDR3 length: 13 residues. The CDR3 DNA reads TGTGCCAGCAGTTCGTTGGGGGCCAACGAGCAGTACTTC. It translates to CASSSLGANEQYF.

By share of the sample, this clonotype is medium-sized. The gene calls are TRBV29-1 and TRBJ1-1; 7 bases are a match to TRBD1. J was trimmed by 10 bases and V by 7 bases; bases with no gene match: 15. CDR1 SQVTM and CDR2 ANQGSEA come from the germline V gene. This CDR3 region has 13 residues. As DNA, the CDR3 is TGCAGCGATAGGGGACAGCCCTTCGAGGGAGCTTTCTTT. The encoded protein is CSDRGQPFEGAFF. The full variable domain, its missing parts supplied by reference TRBV29-1 and TRBJ1-1, is SAVISQKPSRDICQRGTSLTIQCQVDSQVTMMFWYRQQPGQSLTLIATANQGSEATYESGFVIDKFPISRPNLTFSTLTVSNMSPEDSSIYLCSDRGQPFEGAFFGQGTRLTVV.

This clonotype was detected only a few times. This chain joins TRBV5-4 and TRBJ2-2, with 9 bases lining up with TRBD1. This CDR3 spans 16 amino acids. Germline values: CDR1 SGHNT, CDR2 YYREEE (reference sequence). V lost 3 bases and J lost 1; bases outside the gene matches: 4. The CDR3 bases are TGTGCCAGCAGCTGGCCGGGACAGGGGAACACCGGGGAGCTGTTTTTT. Residues: CASSWPGQGNTGELFF. The whole variable domain, remainder taken from reference TRBV5-4 and TRBJ2-2, is ETGVTQSPTHLIKTRGQQVTLRCSSQSGHNTVSWYQQALGQGPQFIFQYYREEENGRGNFPPRFSGLQFPNYSSELNVNALELDDSALYLCASSWPGQGNTGELFFGEGSRLTVL.

This clonotype is labeled medium-sized. The V call is TRBV19, the J call TRBJ2-7; D not certain. V lost 1 base and J lost 2, with 3 bases in between. This CDR3 comprises 12 residues. Germline CDR1 and CDR2: LNHDA and SQIVND (reference sequence). The CDR3: CASSIVPYEQYF. The CDR3 nucleotides read TGTGCCAGTAGTATAGTTCCCTACGAGCAGTACTTC.

This chain uses TRBV20-1 with TRBJ2-7; TRBD2 aligns across 11 bases. The CDR3 sequence is 19 residues long. The V gene's germline CDR1 is DFQATT and CDR2 SNEGSKA (reference sequence). V shed 6 bases and J 0 bases; nucleotides not matched to a gene: 19. The CDR3 DNA follows: TGCAGTGCCAACCAAAGGACTAGCGGGCCCCAAGGCGTCTCCTACGAGCAGTACTTC. As protein: CSANQRTSGPQGVSYEQYF.

This clonotype is judged medium-sized. The chain has TRBV27 and TRBJ2-1, with 11 nucleotides matching TRBD1. This CDR3 has 16 amino acids. J gave up 6 bases and V 5 bases, and 9 bases lay outside the gene matches. Germline V gene sequence: CDR1 MNHEY, CDR2 SMNVEV (reference sequence). CDR3 sequence (DNA): TGTGCCAGCAGTCCATGGACAGGGGGCAACGTCAATGAGCAGTTCTTC. Translated: CASSPWTGGNVNEQFF.

The gene calls are TRBV27 and TRBJ1-4; TRBD1 aligns across 7 bases. V gave up 8 bases and J gave up 2 bases; unmatched junction bases: 5. Germline CDR1 reads MNHEY; CDR2 reads SMNVEV (reference sequence). This CDR3 is 14 amino acids long. The CDR3 DNA sequence: TGTGCCAGCGGACAGACAGGGACTAATGAAAAACTGTTTTTT. Amino acids: CASGQTGTNEKLFF. The variable domain in full, completed from reference TRBV27 and TRBJ1-4, reads EAQVTQNPRYLITVTGKKLTVTCSQNMNHEYMSWYRQDPGLGLRQIYYSMNVEVTDKGDVPEGYKVSRKEKRNFPLILESPSPNQTSLYFCASGQTGTNEKLFFGSGTQLSVL.

This clonotype was counted only a few times. This chain connects TRBV18 to TRBJ1-5; 7 positions match TRBD1. CDR1 is KGHSH, CDR2 LQKENI, per germline. The CDR3 spans 14 residues. Trimming took 6 bases from V and 4 from J; bases not matched to a gene: 6. Written as DNA, the CDR3 is TGTGCCAGCTCCCCGGGACAGAATAATCAGCCCCAGCATTTT. This gives the protein CASSPGQNNQPQHF.

The rearrangement links TRBV18 to TRBJ1-2, with 8 bases identical to TRBD1. The CDR3 runs 13 residues. The germline gives CDR1 KGHSH, CDR2 LQKENI. V lost 3 bases, J lost 8 bases, and 5 bases stayed unmatched. The CDR3 sequence: CASSPSDREGYTF. In DNA, the CDR3 is TGTGCCAGCTCACCGTCGGACAGGGAAGGCTACACCTTC. Complete variable domain (other parts from reference TRBV18 and TRBJ1-2): NAGVMQNPRHLVRRRGQEARLRCSPMKGHSHVYWYRQLPEEGLKFMVYLQKENIIDESGMPKERFSAEFPKEGPSILRIQQVVRGDSAAYFCASSPSDREGYTFGSGTRLTVV.

This clonotype has more than one count but fewer than ten. V and J are TRBV6-6 and TRBJ1-5; D gene unclear. Germline V gene data show CDR1 as MNHNY and CDR2 as SVGAGI (reference sequence). Trimming stripped 4 bases from V and 6 bases from J, with 13 bases between. The CDR3 totals 14 residues. The CDR3: CASSSPRRLQPQHF. The CDR3 region has the DNA TGTGCCAGCAGTTCCCCACGGCGCCTTCAGCCCCAGCATTTT.

In DNA form, the CDR3 reads TGTGCCAGCAGTTACCGAGACACCTCTAACTATGGCTACACCTTC. Its protein is CASSYRDTSNYGYTF. The chain employs TRBV6-5 and TRBJ1-2; D remains unclear. Germline lookup yields CDR1 MNHEY and CDR2 SVGAGI. V gave up 2 bases and J gave up 0 bases, with 10 bases separating them. This CDR3 contains 15 residues.

This clonotype has a handful of counts. The rearrangement joins TRBV18 to TRBJ1-1; the D is unclear. Trimming removed 3 bases from V and 1 base from J, with 18 bases in between. This CDR3 is 17 amino acids long. CDR1 and CDR2 (germline): KGHSH, LQKENI. The DNA of the CDR3 is TGTGCCAGCTCACCCTCCCCGGGGAGGGAGGCGAACACTGAAGCTTTCTTT. This translates into CASSPSPGREANTEAFF.

This clonotype is classed as medium-sized. This chain links TRBV19 with TRBJ1-2; D gene ambiguous. Germline assignment: CDR1 LNHDA and CDR2 SQIVND (reference sequence). V lost 2 bases and J lost 6, with 10 bases in between. The CDR3 is 13 amino acids. The CDR3 protein is CASSIRVWNGYTF. The CDR3 coding sequence is TGTGCCAGTAGTATAAGGGTGTGGAATGGCTACACCTTC.

This clonotype is labeled as medium-sized. The V call is TRBV27, the J call TRBJ2-1; 11 bases fit TRBD2. This CDR3 has 15 amino acids. V lost 5 bases and J lost 4; bases outside the gene matches: 4. The germline gives CDR1 MNHEY, CDR2 SMNVEV (reference sequence). The CDR3 region is CASSQTSGAYNEQFF. For the CDR3, the DNA is TGTGCCAGCAGTCAGACTAGCGGGGCTTACAATGAGCAGTTCTTC.

This clonotype is medium-sized within its sample. V gene TRBV6-5 combines with J gene TRBJ1-5; unclear D gene. The V end lost 5 bases, the J end lost 6 bases, and 11 bases lay between the germline ends. This CDR3 contains 13 residues. CDR1 and CDR2 from the germline V gene are MNHEY and SVGAGI. As DNA, the CDR3 is TGTGCCAGCAGTCCCCGTGACACTCAGCCCCAGCATTTT. This gives the protein CASSPRDTQPQHF.

This clonotype rates as medium-sized. J is TRBJ2-7 and V is TRBV6-1; D is uncertain. The germline V gene encodes CDR1 MNHNS and CDR2 SASEGT. Trimming removed 8 bases from V and 6 bases from J, with 11 bases in between. The CDR3 covers 11 residues. The CDR3 coding sequence is TGTGCCAGCCGAGAACCAGGCGAGCAGTACTTC. This encodes CASREPGEQYF.

This clonotype is medium-sized. This chain joins TRBV19 and TRBJ2-1; the match to TRBD2 covers 11 bases. CDR3 length: 19 amino acids. With V trimmed by 5 bases and J by 5 bases, 17 bases remained unmatched. Per germline, CDR1 LNHDA and CDR2 SQIVND (reference sequence). The CDR3 loop is CASSVGLAVRKGGDNEQFF. CDR3 bases: TGTGCCAGTAGTGTGGGACTAGCGGTTAGGAAGGGTGGCGACAATGAGCAGTTCTTC.

This clonotype turned up a few times. The chain carries TRBV6-5 and TRBJ2-7; D may correspond to TRBD1 or TRBD2 (5 bases each). Germline assignment: CDR1 MNHEY and CDR2 SVGAGI. The CDR3 contains 13 residues. Deletions cut 5 bases from V and 2 bases from J, with 10 bases between. CDR3 residues: CASSRDLTYEQYF. The CDR3 nucleotides are TGTGCCAGCAGTAGGGACCTTACCTACGAGCAGTACTTC.

V gene TRBV11-1 combines with J gene TRBJ2-1, with 9 bases aligning to TRBD2. The CDR3 runs 16 residues. The ends lost 5 bases at V and 3 bases at J; junction bases unmatched: 8. CDR1 is SGHAT and CDR2 is FQDESV in the germline V gene (reference sequence). The chain's CDR3 is CASSPPGAGGYNEQFF. In DNA, the CDR3 is TGTGCCAGCAGCCCCCCTGGAGCGGGGGGCTACAATGAGCAGTTCTTC. Using reference TRBV11-1 and TRBJ2-1 for the parts outside the CDR3, the full variable domain is EAEVAQSPRYKITEKSQAVAFWCDPISGHATLYWYRQILGQGPELLVQFQDESVVDDSQLPKDRFSAERLKGVDSTLKIQPAELGDSAMYLCASSPPGAGGYNEQFFGPGTRLTVL.